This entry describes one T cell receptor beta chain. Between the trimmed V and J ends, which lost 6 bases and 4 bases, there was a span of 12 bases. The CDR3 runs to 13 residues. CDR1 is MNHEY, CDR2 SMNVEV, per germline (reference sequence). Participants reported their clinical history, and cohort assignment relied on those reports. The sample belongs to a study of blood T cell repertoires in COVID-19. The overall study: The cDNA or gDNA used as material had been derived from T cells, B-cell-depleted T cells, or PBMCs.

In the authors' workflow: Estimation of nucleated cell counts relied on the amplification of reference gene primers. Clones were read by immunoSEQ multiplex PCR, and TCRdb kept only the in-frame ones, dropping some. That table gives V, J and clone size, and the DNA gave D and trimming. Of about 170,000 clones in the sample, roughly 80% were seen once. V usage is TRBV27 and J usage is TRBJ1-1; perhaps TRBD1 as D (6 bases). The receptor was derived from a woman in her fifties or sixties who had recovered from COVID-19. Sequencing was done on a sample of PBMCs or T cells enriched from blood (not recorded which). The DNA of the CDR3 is TGTGCCAGCAGCAGGGGTATGGCCACTGAAGCTTTCTTT. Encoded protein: CASSRGMATEAFF.